The next 5 T cell receptor beta chains were all read from a single sample in a study of blood T cells in healthy people across ages. Together with a sample-barcoded 5' primer, a J-beta primer mix was included in a second PCR lasting roughly 6 to 12 cycles. TCRdb passed the 5' RACE reads through MiXCR, listing each CDR3 protein once. The sample lists hundreds of thousands of distinct CDR3 sequences, under 30% seen once, with roughly 9% in the top ten. The sample also formed part of further work on T cells of mothers and their children.

Sequencing was performed on blood. The receptors were gathered from a boy aged 5-17 years in good health.

A few counts support this clonotype. The genes are TRBV7-9 and TRBJ2-5, with 8 bases lining up with TRBD2. The J call may be in error: the DNA end matches TRBJ2-1 better. This CDR3 spans 16 amino acids. Germline V gene sequence: CDR1 SEHNR, CDR2 FQNEAQ (reference sequence). The CDR3 loop reads CASSPSGLAVYNEQFF. The CDR3 coding sequence is TGTGCCAGCAGCCCTAGCGGGCTAGCGGTCTACAATGAGCAGTTCTTC.

The chain carries TRBV25-1 and TRBJ2-5; D call uncertain. V was cut by 3 bases and J by 2 bases, with 10 bases left in between. The germline CDR1 and CDR2 sequences are MGHDK and SYGVNS. The CDR3 runs 14 residues. The CDR3 nucleotides are TGTGCCAGCAGTGACCCGACGGTTCAAGAGACCCAGTACTTC. It specifies CASSDPTVQETQYF.

This clonotype was counted a few times. The chain joins TRBV6-1 to TRBJ2-7; TRBD1 aligns across 11 bases. With 3 bases clipped from V and 7 bases from J, the junction kept 11 bases outside the gene matches. Per germline, CDR1 MNHNS and CDR2 SASEGT. The CDR3 sequence is 16 residues long. The DNA of the CDR3 is TGTGCCAGCAGTGATCTCGGACAGGGGGCAACGGAGGAGCAGTACTTC. The encoded protein is CASSDLGQGATEEQYF.

V and J are TRBV9 and TRBJ1-1; TRBD1 might be the D (5 bases). Germline V gene data show CDR1 as SGDLS and CDR2 as YYNGEE. V was trimmed by 3 bases and J by 5 bases, leaving 11 bases between them. This CDR3 comprises 13 residues. The CDR3 DNA sequence: TGTGCCAGCAGCGCAGGACACAAAACTGAAGCTTTCTTT. Amino acid sequence: CASSAGHKTEAFF.

This clonotype came up many times. The junction and the germline gene differ at one end; a read error may be behind it. V and J are TRBV7-7 and TRBJ2-5; 8 nucleotides align to TRBD2. The germline gives CDR1 SSHAT, CDR2 FNYEAQ (reference sequence). The CDR3 length is 15 residues. The DNA of the CDR3 is TGTGCTAGCAGCCCCGGGACTAGATGGCAAGAGACCCAGTACTTC. Its translation: CASSPGTRWQETQYF. Full variable domain (missing parts from reference TRBV7-7 and TRBJ2-5): GAGVSQSPRYKVTKRGQDVTLRCDPISSHATLYWYQQALGQGPEFLTYFNYEAQPDKSGLPSDRFSAERPEGSISTLTIQRTEQRDSAMYRCASSPGTRWQETQYFGPGTRLLVL.